Listed here are 25 T cell receptor beta chains from one sample, sequenced in a study of blood T cell repertoires in COVID-19. Repertoires were generated with immunoSEQ multiplex PCR, while TCRdb's copy carries only in-frame clones and drops some. The sample includes roughly 200,000 clones, over 80% seen only once; the top ten take around 7%. The sequencing input was peripheral blood. These receptors originate from a woman aged 40 to 55 with COVID-19, enrolled during active disease.

The chain uses TRBV5-1 and TRBJ2-7; the match to TRBD1 covers 10 bases. The CDR3 contains 14 residues. Germline-derived CDR1 and CDR2 are SGHRS and YFSETQ. Unmatched junction bases numbered 7, after V lost 4 bases and J lost 6 bases. CDR3: CASSGDRGRGEQYF. The CDR3 region has the DNA TGCGCCAGCAGCGGGGACAGGGGTAGGGGCGAGCAGTACTTC.

This clone appeared once. The chain joins TRBV28 to TRBJ1-2; possibly TRBD1 for D (5 bases). The CDR3 sequence is 13 residues long. The V end was cut by 4 bases, the J end by 7 bases, with 13 bases between. Germline V CDR1 and CDR2: MDHEN, SYDVKM. CDR3 coding DNA: TGTGCCAGCAGTTCCCCAGGGATGGGTGGCTACACCTTC. This encodes CASSSPGMGGYTF.

The chain combines TRBV10-2 with TRBJ2-2, with unresolved D. This CDR3 is built from 13 residues. Germline V lookup: CDR1 WSHSY, CDR2 SAAADI. With 10 bases removed from V and 1 base from J, the gap between germline ends came to 10 bases. Here the CDR3 reads CATAPGNTGELFF. The CDR3 nucleotides read TGCGCCACCGCCCCGGGGAACACCGGGGAGCTGTTTTTT.

The chain uses TRBV6-2 or TRBV6-3 and TRBJ1-5; the match to TRBD1 covers 7 bases. This CDR3 is 17 amino acids long. The germline V gene has CDR1 MNHEY and CDR2 SVGEGT. Losses at the gene ends were 2 bases for V and 3 bases for J; bases not matched to a gene: 10. This chain's CDR3 is CASSYQGEILLNQPQHF. The CDR3 region has the DNA TGTGCCAGCAGTTACCAGGGGGAGATTTTGCTCAATCAGCCCCAGCATTTT.

The rearrangement joins TRBV29-1 to TRBJ2-7; 8 positions match TRBD2. The CDR3 has 13 residues. V lost 4 bases, J lost 2 bases, and 4 bases stayed unmatched. Germline V gene data show CDR1 as SQVTM and CDR2 as ANQGSEA. Written as DNA, the CDR3 is TGCAGCGTTGCCGGGGGGGGCACCTACGAGCAGTACTTC. This encodes CSVAGGGTYEQYF.

The chain employs TRBV7-8 and TRBJ1-5; 8 bases align to TRBD1. Germline V gives CDR1 SGHVS, CDR2 FQNEAQ. The V and J ends lost 1 base and 2 bases, in that order; junction bases with no gene match: 1. The CDR3 is made up of 15 amino acids. In DNA, the CDR3 is TGTGCCAGCAGCTTAGTGACAGGGGGCAATCAGCCCCAGCATTTT. Protein product: CASSLVTGGNQPQHF. Full variable domain (rest looked up from reference TRBV7-8 and TRBJ1-5): GAGVSQSPRYKVAKRGQDVALRCDPISGHVSLFWYQQALGQGPEFLTYFQNEAQLDKSGLPSDRFFAERPEGSVSTLKIQRTQQEDSAVYLCASSLVTGGNQPQHFGDGTRLSIL.

The chain links TRBV29-1 to TRBJ2-7; 7 bases line up with TRBD2. V dropped 7 bases and J dropped 6; count of bases not matched to a gene: 15. The CDR3 is 14 amino acids. Germline values: CDR1 SQVTM, CDR2 ANQGSEA. CDR3 bases: TGCAGCGCCTATCTAGCGGCCGCGGTCGGCGAGCAGTACTTC. As protein: CSAYLAAAVGEQYF.

The V and J genes are TRBV5-1 and TRBJ1-6, with TRBD1 matching 9 bases. The trim removed 4 bases at V and 4 bases at J, leaving 6 bases unmatched. The CDR3 runs 16 residues. Per the germline V gene, CDR1 is SGHRS and CDR2 is YFSETQ. The CDR3 loop reads CASSPQGAGYNSPLHF. In nucleotides, the CDR3 is TGCGCCAGCAGCCCACAGGGGGCAGGTTATAATTCACCCCTCCACTTT.

This clone was seen a handful of times. The chain is built from TRBV12-3 or TRBV12-4 and TRBJ1-2; TRBD1 matches at 7 bases. The CDR3 consists of 13 residues. V shed 7 bases and J 2 bases; nucleotides not matched to a gene: 4. Here the CDR3 reads CASTPTGNYGYTF. The CDR3 nucleotides are TGTGCCAGCACCCCGACAGGGAACTATGGCTACACCTTC.

The genes are TRBV6-6 and TRBJ1-5; 8 positions agree with TRBD1. This CDR3 contains 15 residues. Germline loops: CDR1 MNHNY, CDR2 SVGAGI (reference sequence). Trimming cost V 6 bases and J 7 bases; bases outside gene matches: 11. The CDR3 region has the DNA TGTGCCAGCAGCCCCGGACAGGGCGGGAAACAGCCCCAGCATTTT. Protein sequence: CASSPGQGGKQPQHF.

This CDR3 is CASSSGVGQPQHF. CDR3 nucleotide sequence: TGTGCCAGCAGCTCGGGGGTCGGACAGCCCCAGCATTTT. The V gene is TRBV7-3, the J gene TRBJ1-5, with a possible D match to TRBD1 (5 bases). Germline CDR1 reads SGHTA; CDR2 reads FQGTGA. The CDR3 spans 13 residues. V was cut by 4 bases and J by 7 bases, with 11 bases left in between.

The chain combines TRBV2 with TRBJ2-7; the D gene is possibly TRBD2 (7 bases). The V end was cut by 4 bases, the J end by 1 base, with 14 bases between. This CDR3 comprises 15 residues. CDR1 SNHLY and CDR2 FYNNEI come from the germline V gene. CDR3 sequence reads: CASSGTGRGSYEQYF. CDR3 nucleotides: TGTGCCAGCAGTGGAACGGGGAGGGGGTCCTACGAGCAGTACTTC. Looking up the rest from reference TRBV2 and TRBJ2-7 gives the full variable domain: EPEVTQTPSHQVTQMGQEVILRCVPISNHLYFYWYRQILGQKVEFLVSFYNNEISEKSEIFDDQFSVERPDGSNFTLKIRSTKLEDSAMYFCASSGTGRGSYEQYFGPGTRLTVT.

The chain recombines TRBV14 with TRBJ1-2, with D tentatively TRBD1 (6 bases). V gave up 4 bases and J gave up 6 bases, with 12 bases separating them. In germline, CDR1 is SGHDN, CDR2 FVKESK. There are 13 residues in the CDR3. CDR3 in amino acids: CASSPKGVDGYTF. For the CDR3, the DNA is TGTGCCAGCAGCCCAAAGGGGGTAGATGGCTACACCTTC.

The table lists this clone with a few counts. The chain joins TRBV13 to TRBJ1-4; possible D gene TRBD1, 6 bases. Germline-derived CDR1 and CDR2 are PRHDT and FYEKMQ (reference sequence). V was shortened by 1 base and J by 1 base, with 25 bases between the two germline ends. The CDR3 totals 21 residues. Here the CDR3 reads CASSLAPVAGECFGTNEKLFF. The CDR3 nucleotides are TGTGCCAGCAGCTTAGCCCCGGTGGCAGGGGAATGTTTTGGAACTAATGAAAAACTGTTTTTT.

For the CDR3, the DNA is TGTGCCAGCAGTTACCTAAAAACGGGGGGTAATGAAAAACTGTTTTTT. It encodes CASSYLKTGGNEKLFF. This chain uses TRBV6-6 with TRBJ1-4, with a weak D call TRBD1 (5 bases). In germline, CDR1 is MNHNY, CDR2 SVGAGI (reference sequence). V was cut by 2 bases and J by 4 bases, with 14 bases left in between. CDR3 length: 16 amino acids.

The genes are TRBV19 and TRBJ1-1, with D possibly matching TRBD1 (6 bases). V dropped 2 bases and J dropped 4 bases, with 8 bases sitting between them. Germline V gene sequence: CDR1 LNHDA, CDR2 SQIVND (reference sequence). This CDR3 comprises 13 residues. The chain's CDR3 is CASSIRGGTEAFF. CDR3 coding DNA: TGTGCCAGTAGTATAAGAGGGGGCACTGAAGCTTTCTTT.

This clone occurred a few times. DNA of the CDR3: TGTGCCAGCAGCTACAGGGACACTGAAGCTTTCTTT. Translated, it gives CASSYRDTEAFF. The chain carries TRBV5-8 and TRBJ1-1, with a possible D match to TRBD1 (6 bases). Trimming took 3 bases from V and 3 from J, leaving 6 bases between them. The germline V gene encodes CDR1 SGHTS and CDR2 YDEGEE. The CDR3 extends over 12 amino acids.

This clone was seen a handful of times. The rearrangement links TRBV11-2 to TRBJ1-1; D gene unclear. Trimming pared 1 base from V and 1 base from J, leaving 19 bases between. Germline V lookup: CDR1 SGHAT, CDR2 FQNNGV. The CDR3 length is 18 residues. CDR3 region: CASSLGVFGLQSNTEAFF. CDR3 bases: TGTGCCAGCAGCTTAGGAGTATTTGGACTGCAATCGAACACTGAAGCTTTCTTT.

As for this clone: At the DNA level, this CDR3 is encoded by other sequences in the same sample as well. This chain uses TRBV27 with TRBJ1-5, with no clear D. Trimming took 0 bases from V and 10 from J, leaving 10 bases between them. The CDR3 runs 13 residues. Per the germline V gene, CDR1 is MNHEY and CDR2 is SMNVEV (reference sequence). CDR3 nucleotides: TGTGCCAGCAGTTTATCGAGTCTGCAACCCCAGCATTTT. Residues: CASSLSSLQPQHF.

The chain carries TRBV9 and TRBJ2-7; D perhaps matches TRBD1 (6 bases). Trimming took off 0 bases at V and 3 bases at J, with 13 bases between the two ends. CDR1 is SGDLS and CDR2 is YYNGEE in the germline V gene. CDR3 length equals 15 residues. CDR3 nucleotide sequence: TGTGCCAGCAGCGTAGGGTGGACAGCGGACTACGAGCAGTACTTC. Its protein is CASSVGWTADYEQYF.

The genes are TRBV3-1 (or the pseudogene TRBV3-2) and TRBJ2-2; TRBD1 matches 7 bases. CDR1 is LGHDT, CDR2 YNNKEL, per germline (reference sequence). J was trimmed by 3 bases and V by 0 bases; bases with no gene match: 4. The CDR3 runs to 16 residues. This CDR3 reads CASSQEGGLYTGELFF. CDR3 DNA: TGTGCCAGCAGCCAAGAAGGGGGCCTTTACACCGGGGAGCTGTTTTTT.

The chain is built from TRBV19 and TRBJ1-6, with TRBD1 matching 8 bases. From germline, CDR1 is LNHDA and CDR2 SQIVND (reference sequence). CDR3 length equals 18 residues. The trim removed 5 bases at V and 0 bases at J, leaving 9 bases unmatched. The CDR3 DNA reads TGTGCCAGTAGTTTCGGACAGGGTGGGAGCTCCTATAATTCACCCCTCCACTTT. Translation: CASSFGQGGSSYNSPLHF.

The genes are TRBV9 and TRBJ1-5, with a possible D match to TRBD1 (6 bases). Trimming removed 4 bases from V and 2 bases from J, with 10 bases in between. The CDR3 length is 14 residues. Germline V gene data show CDR1 as SGDLS and CDR2 as YYNGEE. For the CDR3, the DNA is TGTGCCAGCAGCCCAGGGGTCGGCAATCAGCCCCAGCATTTT. Translating gives CASSPGVGNQPQHF.

The CDR3 DNA sequence: TGTGCCAGTAGTAAAACTAGCGGGAGCATGACAGATACGCAGTATTTT. Translation: CASSKTSGSMTDTQYF. The genes are TRBV19 and TRBJ2-3; 11 bases map to TRBD2. Germline assignment: CDR1 LNHDA and CDR2 SQIVND (reference sequence). Losses at the gene ends were 4 bases for V and 3 bases for J; bases not matched to a gene: 6. The CDR3 loop spans 16 amino acids.

This rearrangement joins TRBV9 to TRBJ1-1, with TRBD1 matching 7 bases. CDR1 and CDR2 from the germline V gene are SGDLS and YYNGEE. V was pared by 0 bases and J by 2 bases, with 7 bases of the junction left unmatched. The CDR3 length is 16 residues. CDR3 residues: CASSVVPGGTNTEAFF. The CDR3 DNA sequence: TGTGCCAGCAGCGTAGTTCCAGGGGGGACTAACACTGAAGCTTTCTTT.